Following are 28 T cell receptor beta chains from one sample sequenced in a study of regulatory T cells in long-lasting Graves disease. The time point is: persistent/refractory GD, antithyroid drugs over 5 years with positive TRAb. PBMC-derived RNA was used for the TCR library. CDR3 regions were amplified by Arm-PCR using iRepertoire HTBI primers to build TCR beta libraries. In TCRdb, the multiplex PCR reads were re-called with MiXCR into one record per CDR3 protein. The repertoire holds 400,000 to 500,000 distinct CDR3 sequences, with roughly 20% as singletons. The sample was peripheral blood mononuclear cells (PBMCs), taken when the disease was refractory, from a patient treated with antithyroid drugs. The receptors were sampled from a female donor with Graves disease.

V is TRBV5-1 and J is TRBJ2-7; 7 nucleotides line up with TRBD1. The CDR3 runs 14 residues. From germline, CDR1 is SGHRS and CDR2 YFSETQ. Trimming at V came to 7 bases and at J to 5 bases, leaving 12 bases not matched to a gene. CDR3 sequence: CASSNGQVRNEQYF. CDR3 in DNA: TGCGCCAGCTCCAACGGACAGGTGCGCAACGAGCAGTACTTC. The variable domain in full, completed from reference TRBV5-1 and TRBJ2-7, reads KAGVTQTPRYLIKTRGQQVTLSCSPISGHRSVSWYQQTPGQGLQFLFEYFSETQRNKGNFPGRFSGRQFSNSRSEMNVSTLELGDSALYLCASSNGQVRNEQYFGPGTRLTVT.

In this sample, this clonotype turned up many times. The gene calls are TRBV28 and TRBJ2-7; D is unresolved. The CDR3 is 12 residues long. Germline CDR1 MDHEN, CDR2 SYDVKM. The V and J ends lost 4 bases and 2 bases respectively, with 6 bases between them. The DNA of the CDR3 is TGTGCCAGCAGTTGGGCACCCTACGAGCAGTACTTC. It codes for CASSWAPYEQYF.

For the CDR3, the DNA is TGCGCCAGCAGCCAAGATCTGGCAGGGATGAACACTGAAGCTTTCTTT. This gives the protein CASSQDLAGMNTEAFF. This chain connects TRBV4-3 to TRBJ1-1, with a weak D call TRBD1 (5 bases). The CDR3 spans 16 residues. V lost 0 bases and J lost 0, with 11 bases in between. Germline V gene data show CDR1 as LGHNA and CDR2 as YSLEER.

The chain links TRBV5-1 to TRBJ2-7, with TRBD2 identical over 11 bases. Germline-derived CDR1 and CDR2 are SGHRS and YFSETQ. With 4 bases clipped from V and 4 bases from J, the junction kept 4 bases outside the gene matches. The CDR3 loop spans 14 amino acids. This CDR3 reads CASSQGLADYEQYF. The DNA for the CDR3 is TGCGCCAGCAGCCAGGGACTAGCGGATTACGAGCAGTACTTC.

This rearrangement joins TRBV28 to TRBJ2-1; TRBD1 agrees at 10 bases. The germline gives CDR1 MDHEN, CDR2 SYDVKM. The V segment lost 4 bases and the J segment 6 bases; nucleotides outside the gene matches: 6. The CDR3 length is 15 residues. DNA for the CDR3: TGTGCCAGCAGTTACCGGGACAGGGGTTTCAATGAGCAGTTCTTC. Protein product: CASSYRDRGFNEQFF. Variable domain in full (rest from reference TRBV28 and TRBJ2-1): DVKVTQSSRYLVKRTGEKVFLECVQDMDHENMFWYRQDPGLGLRLIYFSYDVKMKEKGDIPEGYSVSREKKERFSLILESASTNQTSMYLCASSYRDRGFNEQFFGPGTRLTVL.

A note on this clonotype: The junction departs from the called germline gene at one end, perhaps through a read error. V and J are TRBV5-1 and TRBJ2-7; tentatively, D is TRBD1 or TRBD2 (5 bases each). This CDR3 comprises 12 residues. Germline V gene lookup returns CDR1 SGHRS and CDR2 YFSETQ. CDR3 sequence reads: CVSSRDAYEQYF. CDR3 DNA: TGCGTCAGCAGCCGGGACGCCTACGAGCAGTACTTC.

This clonotype was counted only a few times. The CDR3 is CATGQYEQYF. The CDR3 nucleotides are TGTGCCACGGGACAGTACGAGCAGTACTTC. The chain uses TRBV27 and TRBJ2-7; 7 bases map to TRBD1. V trimming: 10 bases; J trimming: 4 bases; junction bases outside the gene matches: 1. Germline V lookup: CDR1 MNHEY, CDR2 SMNVEV (reference sequence). This CDR3 is 10 amino acids long.

This clonotype was observed a handful of times. Relative to the germline gene, one junction end is altered; a read error may explain this. This chain links TRBV29-1 with TRBJ2-2, with 12 positions matching TRBD2. The CDR3 runs to 18 residues. Germline CDR1 reads SQVTM; CDR2 reads ANQGSEA. The CDR3 coding sequence is TGCAGCGTCGAAGGAGGACTAGCGGGACAAAGGGGGACCGGGGAGCTGTTTTTT. Translation: CSVEGGLAGQRGTGELFF.

This rearrangement joins TRBV12-3 or TRBV12-4 to TRBJ2-2, with 7 bases aligning to TRBD1. The CDR3 is 17 amino acids. J lost 0 bases, V lost 9 bases, and 13 bases had no gene match. The CDR3 DNA sequence: TGTGCCAGTAGACAGGGCTTCCTCCGTTCGAACACCGGGGAGCTGTTTTTT. The encoded protein is CASRQGFLRSNTGELFF.

This clonotype was found many times. The chain links TRBV6-1 to TRBJ1-5; D is unclear. The germline gives CDR1 MNHNS, CDR2 SASEGT. CDR3 length: 13 amino acids. Trimming pared 7 bases from V and 6 bases from J, leaving 13 bases between. CDR3 DNA: TGTGCCAGCATGACCTTGGGTAGTCAGCCCCAGCATTTT. This codes for CASMTLGSQPQHF.

This clonotype came up a few times. In nucleotides, the CDR3 is TGTGCCAGCAGTAAAGACAGGTACCCTCGCGAGCAGTACTTC. Amino acid sequence: CASSKDRYPREQYF. This rearrangement joins TRBV7-2 to TRBJ2-7, with D possibly being TRBD1 (6 bases). Per the germline V gene, CDR1 is SGHTA and CDR2 is FQGNSA. The CDR3 runs 14 residues. Trimming removed 6 bases from V and 6 bases from J, with 18 bases in between.

The rearrangement uses TRBV6-2 or TRBV6-3 and TRBJ2-1; TRBD1 matches 7 bases. The ends lost 2 bases at V and 5 bases at J; junction bases unmatched: 3. CDR1 is MNHEY, CDR2 SVGEGT, per germline. The CDR3 covers 14 residues. CDR3 DNA: TGTGCCAGCAGTTACACCGGGACAGACAATGAGCAGTTCTTC. Its protein product is CASSYTGTDNEQFF.

This clonotype was seen ten or more times. This chain joins TRBV5-1 and TRBJ2-7; TRBD1 matches at 10 bases. Germline assignment: CDR1 SGHRS and CDR2 YFSETQ. This CDR3 has 14 residues. After removal of 2 bases from V and 5 bases from J, the junction contained 4 bases not matched to a gene. This CDR3 reads CASSLRDRGHEQYF. Here the CDR3 DNA reads TGCGCCAGCAGCTTACGGGACAGGGGCCACGAGCAGTACTTC.

At least ten counts were recorded for this clonotype. The J gene is TRBJ2-2, the V gene TRBV12-3 or TRBV12-4; TRBD1 aligns across 9 bases. The CDR3 has 16 residues. V trimming: 5 bases; J trimming: 1 base; junction bases outside the gene matches: 5. CDR3 in amino acids: CASSPRQGVNTGELFF. The CDR3 nucleotides read TGTGCCAGCAGTCCTCGACAGGGGGTGAACACCGGGGAGCTGTTTTTT.

The rearrangement uses TRBV13 and TRBJ2-3; 9 bases map to TRBD1. V lost 6 bases to trimming and J lost 4 bases; unmatched junction nucleotides: 5. The germline CDR1 and CDR2 sequences are PRHDT and FYEKMQ (reference sequence). The CDR3 has 14 amino acids. The CDR3 reads CASSLNRGPDTQYF. CDR3 DNA sequence: TGTGCCAGCAGTTTAAACAGGGGGCCAGATACGCAGTATTTT.

This clonotype was seen more than once but under ten times. The chain joins TRBV27 to TRBJ2-5; 14 nucleotides line up with TRBD2. The DNA end favors TRBJ2-7, so the J call may be wrong. The CDR3 contains 17 residues. Per germline, CDR1 MNHEY and CDR2 SMNVEV (reference sequence). CDR3 region: CASSRHSGLAGAYEQYF. Written as DNA, the CDR3 is TGTGCCAGCAGCCGACATTCGGGACTAGCGGGAGCCTACGAGCAGTACTTC.

This clonotype occurred many times. This chain connects TRBV2 to TRBJ2-7; D not resolved. Germline lookup yields CDR1 SNHLY and CDR2 FYNNEI. The CDR3 consists of 13 residues. V was pared by 4 bases and J by 2 bases, with 9 bases between. The CDR3 bases are TGTGCCAGCAGTGTCAAGCCCACCTACGAGCAGTACTTC. Translated: CASSVKPTYEQYF.

This clonotype was observed a handful of times. V and J are TRBV12-3 or TRBV12-4 and TRBJ1-5; D is undetermined. The germline V and J ends were trimmed by 4 bases and 10 bases, with 8 bases remaining between them. The CDR3 sequence is 11 residues long. As DNA, the CDR3 is TGTGCCAGCAGTTCCGAAGGACCCCAGCATTTT. As protein: CASSSEGPQHF.

The sample holds a few counts of this clonotype. The chain combines TRBV7-2 with TRBJ2-2; 9 nucleotides agree with TRBD2. With 2 bases clipped from V and 5 bases from J, the junction kept 12 bases outside the gene matches. Germline CDR1 reads SGHTA; CDR2 reads FQGNSA. This CDR3 has 18 residues. The CDR3 reads CASSLFPPQAGGTGELFF. CDR3 DNA: TGTGCCAGCAGCTTATTTCCCCCCCAAGCGGGAGGTACCGGGGAGCTGTTTTTT.

The chain combines TRBV25-1 with TRBJ2-5; 9 positions match TRBD1. Germline lookup yields CDR1 MGHDK and CDR2 SYGVNS. The length of the CDR3 is 14 residues. With V trimmed by 7 bases and J by 5 bases, 8 bases remained unmatched. This CDR3 reads CASNDGTGRETQYF. In DNA, the CDR3 is TGTGCCAGCAATGACGGGACAGGGCGGGAGACCCAGTACTTC.

This clonotype was counted only a few times. The rearrangement links TRBV12-3 or TRBV12-4 to TRBJ2-1; D is undetermined. Trimming pared 7 bases from V and 8 bases from J, leaving 18 bases between. The CDR3 is 14 amino acids. The CDR3 spells CASTLPSRADEQFF. In DNA, the CDR3 is TGTGCCAGCACTTTGCCCTCTCGTGCGGATGAGCAGTTCTTC.

There are many counts of this clonotype. This chain uses TRBV7-6 with TRBJ2-7, with 9 nucleotides matching TRBD1. The V and J ends lost 4 bases and 6 bases, in that order; junction bases with no gene match: 7. The CDR3 is made up of 14 amino acids. Germline CDR1 and CDR2: SGHVS and FNYEAQ. The CDR3 sequence is CASSSGTGYGEQYF. In DNA form, the CDR3 reads TGTGCCAGCAGCTCCGGGACAGGGTACGGCGAGCAGTACTTC.

This clonotype has more than one count but fewer than ten. A much larger clone differs from this one at a single base, so this may be a read error. The missing conserved phenylalanine or tryptophan at the end of this CDR3 makes a read error likely. This chain links TRBV2 with TRBJ1-2; D uncertain. Germline CDR1 reads SNHLY; CDR2 reads FYNNEI. The CDR3 runs to 12 residues. V was trimmed by 8 bases and J by 2 bases, leaving 9 bases between them. The CDR3 DNA reads as TGTGCCAGCGCTATCAGGAACTATGGCTACACCTCC. Its protein is CASAIRNYGYTS.

J is TRBJ2-2 and V is TRBV4-1, with D perhaps matching TRBD1 or TRBD2 (5 bases each). Germline V gene data show CDR1 as MGHRA and CDR2 as YSYEKL. Between the trimmed V and J ends, which lost 1 base and 1 base, there was a span of 13 bases. The CDR3 loop spans 17 amino acids. The CDR3 region has the DNA TGCGCCAGCAGCCAAGCCTCAGGGAGAAGGAACACCGGGGAGCTGTTTTTT. Amino acids: CASSQASGRRNTGELFF.

V usage is TRBV28 and J usage is TRBJ1-5; D is uncertain. The germline CDR1 and CDR2 sequences are MDHEN and SYDVKM. Trimming left V 1 base short and J 4 bases short, with 11 bases between. The CDR3 extends over 15 amino acids. CDR3 in amino acids: CASSLLVEGNQPQHF. The DNA of the CDR3 is TGTGCCAGCAGTTTATTAGTGGAGGGTAATCAGCCCCAGCATTTT.

This clonotype was detected many times. The chain has TRBV30 and TRBJ1-1; no firm D call. Looked up from germline, CDR1 is GTSNPN and CDR2 is SVGIG (reference sequence). Trimming shortened V by 0 bases and J by 8 bases, and 4 bases separated the two germline ends. The CDR3 covers 10 residues. Here the CDR3 reads CAWSVQEAFF. CDR3 sequence (DNA): TGTGCCTGGAGTGTACAAGAAGCTTTCTTT. Variable domain in full (rest from reference TRBV30 and TRBJ1-1): SQTIHQWPATLVQPVGSPLSLECTVEGTSNPNLYWYRQAAGRGLQLLFYSVGIGQISSEVPQNLSASRPQDRQFILSSKKLLLSDSGFYLCAWSVQEAFFGQGTRLTVV.

This clonotype was counted a single time. The chain combines TRBV6-1 with TRBJ2-7; 8 bases fit TRBD1. This CDR3 has 14 amino acids. CDR1 is MNHNS and CDR2 is SASEGT in the germline V gene. Trimming removed 5 bases from V and 4 bases from J; junction bases left unmatched: 7. CDR3 in DNA: TGTGCCAGCAGTACACCGGGACAGGATTACGAGCAGTACTTC. Translation: CASSTPGQDYEQYF.

This clonotype was seen more than once but under ten times. This sequence joins TRBV6-9 and TRBJ1-5, with D possibly being TRBD1 (5 bases). The ends were cut back, 3 bases at V and 1 base at J, with 10 bases in the middle. The CDR3 totals 15 residues. In germline, CDR1 is MNHGY, CDR2 SVAAGI. In DNA, the CDR3 is TGTGCCAGCAGTTACACTAGGGGAAGCAATCAGCCCCAGCATTTT. The encoded protein is CASSYTRGSNQPQHF.